This T cell receptor beta chain was profiled in a study of T cells in Graves' hyperthyroidism and ophthalmopathy. Study observations and caveats: Most thyroid clonotypes that were expanded above 0.001 also turned up in blood.

RNA transcripts provided the source from which TCR beta CDR3 regions were amplified. HTBI primers were employed in a first-round RT-PCR of the TCR CDR3. TCRdb reprocessed the multiplex PCR reads via MiXCR and lists one record per CDR3 protein. The profile shows 280,000 or so distinct CDR3 sequences, around 15% of them singletons. Comments on this clonotype: The antigen remains undetermined.

The sequence was collected from a woman aged 45 to 65 with Graves' hyperthyroidism that later progressed to Graves' ophthalmopathy. Sequencing was carried out using blood.

The CDR3: CSASVRPQGAYEQYF. CDR3 coding DNA: TGCAGTGCTAGTGTCAGACCCCAGGGGGCCTACGAGCAGTACTTC. This chain uses TRBV20-1 with TRBJ2-7; 7 bases agree with TRBD1. Trimming removed 3 bases from V and 2 bases from J; junction bases left unmatched: 10. The CDR3 has 15 residues. CDR1 is DFQATT, CDR2 SNEGSKA, per germline (reference sequence).